This T cell receptor (beta chain) was obtained from a study of cytomegalovirus exposure and HLA in healthy donors. This CDR3 comprises 13 residues. The germline V gene has CDR1 GTSNPN and CDR2 SVGIG (reference sequence). 13 Jbeta primers and 60 Vbeta primers were used for the PCR. Using immunoSEQ multiplex PCR, the repertoire was profiled, and TCRdb retains in-frame clones only, with some absent. The table has 150,000 to 190,000 clones, roughly 81% seen once; the top ten hold approximately 2.5%. The sample taken for sequencing was PBMCs. The chain employs TRBV30 and TRBJ2-5; 8 positions match TRBD2. The J call is in doubt because the DNA end fits TRBJ2-7 better. This clonotype was obtained from a woman under 30 in good health and CMV-seronegative. As DNA, the CDR3 is TGTGCCTGGAGCCGGGGACTAGACTACGAGCAGTACTTC. Translated, it gives CAWSRGLDYEQYF.